This T cell receptor beta chain was sequenced in a study of read filtering for tumor transcriptome and immune sequencing. About the study: Per sample, TCR-region reads ranged about 4.05 to 10.27 million by IR-seq, 85 to 1273 by RNA-seq.

This library used roughly 400 ng RNA and molecular barcoded adaptors spanning alpha/delta and beta/gamma chains. From the reads, TCRdb called clonotypes with MiXCR, one entry per CDR3 protein. The sample yields tens of thousands of distinct CDR3 sequences, less than 20% seen once. CDR3 length: 13 residues. Trimming at V came to 2 bases and at J to 4 bases, leaving 0 bases not matched to a gene. Germline V CDR1 and CDR2: SGHNT, YENEEA. Note on this clonotype: Since a much larger clone is just one base distant, this may be a read error. This is likely a read error, given that the CDR3 carries no conserved phenylalanine or tryptophan at its end.

The chain employs TRBV11-3 and TRBJ1-1, with 8 bases identical to TRBD1. Input material: a population of CD138-negative cells sorted from bone marrow. The clonotype was recovered from a donor aged 40 or over with multiple myeloma. Written as DNA, the CDR3 is TGTGCCAGCAGCTTAACAGGGGGCACTGAAGCTTTCTCT. Its translation is CASSLTGGTEAFS.